The T cell receptor (beta chain) under discussion was sequenced for a study of PD-L1 blockade in urothelial cancer. Looking at the study overall: Patients, treated from about 2014 onward, received atezolizumab 1,200 mg intravenously every 3 weeks.

Sequencing was performed with immunoSEQ multiplex PCR; in TCRdb, only in-frame clones are kept and a portion is missing. Altogether roughly 50,000 clones are present, 60% to 85% being singletons, with the ten largest covering around 3.6%. Patient disease was locally advanced or metastatic urothelial carcinoma. Study outcomes and limitations: Survival was better when pretreatment blood TCR clonality fell below the median.

To note about this clone: The antigen is not known.

Trimming cost V 1 base and J 5 bases; bases outside gene matches: 5. Germline lookup yields CDR1 SGHDT and CDR2 YYEEEE. The CDR3 runs 15 residues. The gene calls are TRBV5-6 and TRBJ2-5; 10 bases are a match to TRBD1. The specimen was PBMCs, collected around atezolizumab (anti-PD-L1) treatment. This receptor was taken from a man in his 70s with urothelial cancer. The DNA of the CDR3 is TGTGCCAGCAGCTTGCGGACAGGGGGGTTCGAGACCCAGTACTTC. As protein: CASSLRTGGFETQYF.